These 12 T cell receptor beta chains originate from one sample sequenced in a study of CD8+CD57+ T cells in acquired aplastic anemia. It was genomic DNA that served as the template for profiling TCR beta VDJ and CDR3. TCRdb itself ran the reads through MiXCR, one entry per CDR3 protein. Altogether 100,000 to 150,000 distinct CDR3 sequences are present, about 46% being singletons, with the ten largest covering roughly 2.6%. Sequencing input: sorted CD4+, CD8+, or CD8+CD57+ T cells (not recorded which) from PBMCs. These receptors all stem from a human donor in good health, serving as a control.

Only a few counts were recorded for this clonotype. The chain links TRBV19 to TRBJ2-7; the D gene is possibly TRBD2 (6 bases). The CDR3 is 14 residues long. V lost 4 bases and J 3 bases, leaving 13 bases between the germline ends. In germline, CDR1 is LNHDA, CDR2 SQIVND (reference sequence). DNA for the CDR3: TGTGCCAGTAGTAATGCGGGGCGTATCTACGAGCAGTACTTC. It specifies CASSNAGRIYEQYF. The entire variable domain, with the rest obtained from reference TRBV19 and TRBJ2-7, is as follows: DGGITQSPKYLFRKEGQNVTLSCEQNLNHDAMYWYRQDPGQGLRLIYYSQIVNDFQKGDIAEGYSVSREKKESFPLTVTSAQKNPTAFYLCASSNAGRIYEQYFGPGTRLTVT.

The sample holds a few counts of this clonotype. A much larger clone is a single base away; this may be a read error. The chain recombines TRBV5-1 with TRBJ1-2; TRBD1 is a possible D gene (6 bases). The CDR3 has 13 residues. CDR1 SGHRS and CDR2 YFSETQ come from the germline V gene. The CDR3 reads CASSRTGGSGYAF. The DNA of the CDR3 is TGCGCCAGCAGCCGGACGGGGGGCTCTGGCTACGCCTTC.

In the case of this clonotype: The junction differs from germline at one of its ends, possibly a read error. The chain's CDR3 is CASRGTGHF. The DNA of the CDR3 is TGTGCCAGCAGGGGGACAGGGCACTTC. The rearrangement links TRBV2 to TRBJ2-7; 9 positions match TRBD1. Germline V gene data show CDR1 as SNHLY and CDR2 as FYNNEI. The CDR3 is 9 amino acids. Full variable domain (outside the CDR3, taken from reference TRBV2 and TRBJ2-7): EPEVTQTPSHQVTQMGQEVILRCVPISNHLYFYWYRQILGQKVEFLVSFYNNEISEKSEIFDDQFSVERPDGSNFTLKIRSTKLEDSAMYFCASRGTGHFGPGTRLTVT.

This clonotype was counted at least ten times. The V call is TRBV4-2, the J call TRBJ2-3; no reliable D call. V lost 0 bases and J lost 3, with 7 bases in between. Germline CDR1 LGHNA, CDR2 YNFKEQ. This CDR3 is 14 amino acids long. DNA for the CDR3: TGTGCCAGCAGCCAAGACACCGGGACAGATACGCAGTATTTT. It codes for CASSQDTGTDTQYF.

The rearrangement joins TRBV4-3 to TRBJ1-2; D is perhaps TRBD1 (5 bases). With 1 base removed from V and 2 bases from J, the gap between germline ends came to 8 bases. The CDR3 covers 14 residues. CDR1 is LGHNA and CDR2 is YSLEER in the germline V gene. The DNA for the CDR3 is TGCGCCAGCAGCCAAGGGACACAAAACTATGGCTACACCTTC. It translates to CASSQGTQNYGYTF.

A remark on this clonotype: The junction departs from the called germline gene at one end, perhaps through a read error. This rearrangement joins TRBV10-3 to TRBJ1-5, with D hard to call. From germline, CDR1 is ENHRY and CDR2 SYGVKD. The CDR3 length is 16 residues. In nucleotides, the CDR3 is TGTGCCAGCAGTCGAAACCCGCAGGCTGGCAATCAGCCCCAGCATTTT. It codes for CASSRNPQAGNQPQHF.

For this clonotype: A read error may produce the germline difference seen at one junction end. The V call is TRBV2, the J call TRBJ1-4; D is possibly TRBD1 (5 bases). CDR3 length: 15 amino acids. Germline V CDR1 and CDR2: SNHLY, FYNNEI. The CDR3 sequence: CAGSGHPWGNEKLFF. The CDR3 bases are TGTGCCGGCAGTGGACACCCCTGGGGAAATGAAAAACTGTTCTTT.

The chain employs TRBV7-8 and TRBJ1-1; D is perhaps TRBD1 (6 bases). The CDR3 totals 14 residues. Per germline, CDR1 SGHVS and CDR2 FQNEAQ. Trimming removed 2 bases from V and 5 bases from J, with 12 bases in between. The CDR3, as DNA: TGTGCCAGCAGCTTAAGTGAAAGGGGGACTGAAGCTTTCTTT. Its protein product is CASSLSERGTEAFF. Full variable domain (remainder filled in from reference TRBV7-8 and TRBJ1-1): GAGVSQSPRYKVAKRGQDVALRCDPISGHVSLFWYQQALGQGPEFLTYFQNEAQLDKSGLPSDRFFAERPEGSVSTLKIQRTQQEDSAVYLCASSLSERGTEAFFGQGTRLTVV.

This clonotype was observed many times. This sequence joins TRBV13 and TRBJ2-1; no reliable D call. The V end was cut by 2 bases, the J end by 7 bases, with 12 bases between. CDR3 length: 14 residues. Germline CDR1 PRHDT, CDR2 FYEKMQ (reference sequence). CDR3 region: CASSLIVVGNEQFF. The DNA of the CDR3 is TGTGCCAGCAGCTTAATCGTAGTTGGAAATGAGCAGTTCTTC.

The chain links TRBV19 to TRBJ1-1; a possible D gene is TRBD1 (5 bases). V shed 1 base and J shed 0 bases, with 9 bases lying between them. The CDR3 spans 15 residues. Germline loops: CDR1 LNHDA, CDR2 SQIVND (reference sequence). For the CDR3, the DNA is TGTGCCAGTAGTATAGGACCGGGGCTGAACACTGAAGCTTTCTTT. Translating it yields CASSIGPGLNTEAFF.

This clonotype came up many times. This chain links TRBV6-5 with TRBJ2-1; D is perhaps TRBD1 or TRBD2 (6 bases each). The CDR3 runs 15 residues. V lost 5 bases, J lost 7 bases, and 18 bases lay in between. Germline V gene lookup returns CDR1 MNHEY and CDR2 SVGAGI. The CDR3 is CASSPLNQGRNEQFF. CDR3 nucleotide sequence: TGTGCCAGCAGTCCCCTCAATCAGGGGAGGAATGAGCAGTTCTTC.

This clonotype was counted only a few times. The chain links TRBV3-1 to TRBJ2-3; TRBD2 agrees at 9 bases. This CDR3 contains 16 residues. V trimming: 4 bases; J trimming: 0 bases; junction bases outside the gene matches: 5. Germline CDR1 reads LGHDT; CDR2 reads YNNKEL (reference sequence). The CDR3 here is CASSRASGVSTDTQYF. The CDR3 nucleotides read TGTGCCAGCAGCCGAGCTAGCGGGGTAAGCACAGATACGCAGTATTTT.